This entry lists 29 T cell receptor beta chains sequenced from one sample in a study of T cell responses to AZD1222 COVID-19 vaccine. Clones were read by immunoSEQ multiplex PCR, and TCRdb kept only the in-frame ones, dropping some. The table includes about 150,000 clones, about 91% detected once. The sequences come from peripheral blood, collected on day 0 of AZD1222 vaccination. Receptor source: an adult in good health.

The gene calls are TRBV28 and TRBJ2-5; 9 bases are a match to TRBD2. The CDR3 runs to 14 residues. The germline V gene encodes CDR1 MDHEN and CDR2 SYDVKM. V trimming: 11 bases; J trimming: 2 bases; junction bases outside the gene matches: 9. In DNA form, the CDR3 reads TGTGCCCGCGGGAGGGTGGGACAACAAGAGACCCAGTACTTC. The encoded protein is CARGRVGQQETQYF.

This chain links TRBV9 with TRBJ2-7, with D maybe TRBD2 (6 bases). CDR3 length: 15 amino acids. Between the trimmed V and J ends, which lost 4 bases and 5 bases, there was a span of 19 bases. Germline values: CDR1 SGDLS, CDR2 YYNGEE. The CDR3 DNA is TGTGCCAGCAGCCTTCGTTCTAGCGCCGTCAACGAGCAGTACTTC. It is translated as CASSLRSSAVNEQYF.

The gene calls are TRBV10-3 and TRBJ2-5; unclear D gene. The germline V gene has CDR1 ENHRY and CDR2 SYGVKD. This CDR3 has 11 amino acids. Trimming took 4 bases from V and 5 from J, leaving 5 bases between them. The CDR3 loop is CAISVAETQYF. The CDR3 coding sequence is TGTGCCATCAGTGTGGCGGAGACCCAGTACTTC.

The chain carries TRBV6-5 and TRBJ2-3; 9 bases map to TRBD2. The ends lost 5 bases at V and 8 bases at J; junction bases unmatched: 11. Germline V lookup: CDR1 MNHEY, CDR2 SVGAGI. The CDR3 runs 15 residues. The CDR3 DNA sequence: TGTGCCAGCAGTCCTACTAGCGGGTCAGGTGGTACGCAGTATTTT. The encoded protein is CASSPTSGSGGTQYF.

The chain combines TRBV10-3 with TRBJ1-6, with D possibly TRBD1 on 6 matching bases. Germline CDR1 ENHRY, CDR2 SYGVKD. The CDR3 contains 13 residues. V dropped 3 bases and J dropped 12 bases, with 12 bases sitting between them. The CDR3 loop is CAISDQGLGPLHF. Here the CDR3 DNA reads TGTGCCATCAGTGATCAGGGGCTAGGACCCCTCCACTTT.

V usage is TRBV6-5 and J usage is TRBJ2-3; 12 bases fit TRBD2. The trim removed 7 bases at V and 7 bases at J, leaving 6 bases unmatched. CDR1 MNHEY and CDR2 SVGAGI come from the germline V gene. This CDR3 has 14 residues. The CDR3, as DNA: TGTGCCAGCACTCTAGCGGGAGGGGGGCATACGCAGTATTTT. It encodes CASTLAGGGHTQYF.

J is TRBJ2-7 and V is TRBV1; the DNA was not compared with TRBD2, the D call given in the table. TRBV1 is assigned pseudogene status. The CDR3 is made up of 17 amino acids. Written as DNA, the CDR3 is TGCACCAGCAGCCAAAGAGGAGCGCGGGAGAGCTCCTACGAGCAGTACTTC. Protein sequence: CTSSQRGARESSYEQYF.

J is TRBJ2-1 and V is TRBV28; D not resolved. The CDR3 consists of 12 residues. Germline CDR1 reads MDHEN; CDR2 reads SYDVKM. V lost 7 bases and J lost 13, with 17 bases in between. Here the CDR3 DNA reads TGTGCCAGCACCAAAAGGGTCTGGGTTCAGTTCTTC. Translating it yields CASTKRVWVQFF.

The V call is TRBV28, the J call TRBJ2-7; maybe TRBD2 (6 bases). Germline lookup yields CDR1 MDHEN and CDR2 SYDVKM. The CDR3 is made up of 17 amino acids. Trimming shortened V by 5 bases and J by 4 bases, and 24 bases separated the two germline ends. In DNA, the CDR3 is TGTGCCAGCAGTCCCTTAGGAGTCTTTTGGAGGGATTACGAGCAGTACTTC. Encoded protein: CASSPLGVFWRDYEQYF.

CDR3 sequence reads: CASTRPGTGGPGELFF. Written as DNA, the CDR3 is TGCGCCAGCACCCGTCCCGGGACAGGGGGTCCCGGGGAGCTGTTTTTT. The rearrangement links TRBV10-2 to TRBJ2-2; TRBD1 agrees at 11 bases. The CDR3 totals 16 residues. The germline V gene encodes CDR1 WSHSY and CDR2 SAAADI. J gave up 6 bases and V 7 bases, and 10 bases lay outside the gene matches.

CDR3 amino acids: CASSLGQGSYGYTF. The CDR3 bases are TGTGCCAGCAGCTTAGGTCAAGGGAGCTATGGCTACACCTTC. This chain joins TRBV7-8 and TRBJ1-2; D gene uncertain. V lost 1 base to trimming and J lost 4 bases, with 10 bases between them. The CDR3 contains 14 residues. The germline CDR1 and CDR2 sequences are SGHVS and FQNEAQ.

V usage is TRBV6-2 or TRBV6-3 and J usage is TRBJ1-1; TRBD1 is a possible D gene (5 bases). This CDR3 is 15 amino acids long. CDR1 is MNHEY and CDR2 is SVGEGT in the germline V gene. V dropped 0 bases and J dropped 4 bases, with 12 bases sitting between them. The CDR3 DNA is TGTGCCAGCAGTTACTCGAGACAGACGGCCACTGAAGCTTTCTTT. Protein: CASSYSRQTATEAFF.

This rearrangement joins TRBV9 to TRBJ2-7; 8 nucleotides match TRBD1. V lost 0 bases, J lost 0 bases, and 5 bases stayed unmatched. Per germline, CDR1 SGDLS and CDR2 YYNGEE. The CDR3 covers 16 residues. In DNA, the CDR3 is TGTGCCAGCAGCGTAGCTGGACAGGGAAGCTCCTACGAGCAGTACTTC. Its protein is CASSVAGQGSSYEQYF.

The gene calls are TRBV5-1 and TRBJ2-3, with D hard to call. Trimming pared 4 bases from V and 6 bases from J, leaving 12 bases between. This CDR3 has 13 amino acids. The germline V gene encodes CDR1 SGHRS and CDR2 YFSETQ. CDR3 DNA sequence: TGCGCCAGCAGCCCCGGGCCAGAGGATACGCAGTATTTT. Encoded protein: CASSPGPEDTQYF.

V gene TRBV10-2 combines with J gene TRBJ2-6; D not resolved. The V end was cut by 8 bases, the J end by 1 base, with 9 bases between. Germline values: CDR1 WSHSY, CDR2 SAAADI. The CDR3 loop spans 14 amino acids. The CDR3 protein is CASSALSGANVLTF. Written as DNA, the CDR3 is TGCGCCAGCTCCGCGCTTTCTGGGGCCAACGTCCTGACTTTC.

The chain carries TRBV7-9 and TRBJ2-7, with D possibly being TRBD1 (6 bases). Trimming took 5 bases from V and 4 from J, leaving 24 bases between them. The V gene's germline CDR1 is SEHNR and CDR2 FQNEAQ (reference sequence). The CDR3 length is 17 residues. The CDR3 region is CASSTGYQLDRLYEQYF. The CDR3, as DNA: TGTGCCAGCAGCACAGGGTACCAACTCGATAGGTTGTACGAGCAGTACTTC.

The chain carries TRBV19 and TRBJ2-7; perhaps TRBD2 as D (6 bases). Germline-derived CDR1 and CDR2 are LNHDA and SQIVND (reference sequence). V shed 7 bases and J shed 7 bases, with 17 bases lying between them. The CDR3 runs 13 residues. CDR3 in amino acids: CASTMGGSGEQYF. For the CDR3, the DNA is TGTGCCAGTACCATGGGGGGTTCGGGGGAGCAGTACTTC.

This chain uses TRBV27 with TRBJ1-1; no firm D call. This CDR3 is 13 amino acids long. CDR1 is MNHEY, CDR2 SMNVEV, per germline (reference sequence). V lost 6 bases and J 0 bases, leaving 8 bases between the germline ends. The CDR3 here is CASRWDLNTEAFF. CDR3 DNA: TGTGCCAGCAGGTGGGATTTGAACACTGAAGCTTTCTTT.

This CDR3 is CASSEFTGELFF. In DNA, the CDR3 is TGTGCCAGCAGTGAGTTCACCGGGGAGCTGTTTTTT. This sequence joins TRBV2 and TRBJ2-2; D is undetermined. The CDR3 has 12 amino acids. Trimming took off 3 bases at V and 4 bases at J, with 3 bases between the two ends. The germline V gene has CDR1 SNHLY and CDR2 FYNNEI. The full variable domain, its missing parts supplied by reference TRBV2 and TRBJ2-2, is EPEVTQTPSHQVTQMGQEVILRCVPISNHLYFYWYRQILGQKVEFLVSFYNNEISEKSEIFDDQFSVERPDGSNFTLKIRSTKLEDSAMYFCASSEFTGELFFGEGSRLTVL.

The V and J genes are TRBV13 and TRBJ1-2, with unresolved D. Trimming stripped 0 bases from V and 5 bases from J, with 10 bases between. The germline V gene has CDR1 PRHDT and CDR2 FYEKMQ (reference sequence). The length of the CDR3 is 14 residues. CDR3 nucleotides: TGTGCCAGCAGCTTAGGCGGCAAGGGTTATGGCTACACCTTC. Translating it yields CASSLGGKGYGYTF.

V usage is TRBV7-2 and J usage is TRBJ1-1; no clear D. The CDR3 has 11 residues. Germline lookup yields CDR1 SGHTA and CDR2 FQGNSA. The V end was cut by 5 bases, the J end by 6 bases, with 7 bases between. The CDR3 coding sequence is TGTGCCAGCAGCACCCTAGCTGAAGCTTTCTTT. As protein: CASSTLAEAFF.

V is TRBV30 and J is TRBJ1-2; TRBD1 matches at 7 bases. Germline V gene data show CDR1 as GTSNPN and CDR2 as SVGIG (reference sequence). V lost 3 bases and J lost 8; bases outside the gene matches: 12. There are 14 residues in the CDR3. CDR3 in amino acids: CAWSRGGCPCGYTF. Here the CDR3 DNA reads TGTGCCTGGAGCAGGGGGGGGTGCCCGTGCGGCTACACCTTC. Together with reference TRBV30 and TRBJ1-2, the CDR3 gives the full variable domain: SQTIHQWPATLVQPVGSPLSLECTVEGTSNPNLYWYRQAAGRGLQLLFYSVGIGQISSEVPQNLSASRPQDRQFILSSKKLLLSDSGFYLCAWSRGGCPCGYTFGSGTRLTVV.

J is TRBJ2-7 and V is TRBV4-2; D not certain. The V end was cut by 1 base, the J end by 1 base, with 8 bases between. This CDR3 is built from 14 residues. The germline V gene has CDR1 LGHNA and CDR2 YNFKEQ. In DNA, the CDR3 is TGTGCCAGCAGCCAAGCGGAAGGGTCCTACGAGCAGTACTTC. This translates into CASSQAEGSYEQYF.

V usage is TRBV11-2 and J usage is TRBJ1-1; no reliable D call. Trimming removed 5 bases at V and 8 bases at J, with 18 bases between. There are 14 residues in the CDR3. The V gene's germline CDR1 is SGHAT and CDR2 FQNNGV. The CDR3: CASSPLKIRSEAFF. The CDR3 region has the DNA TGTGCCAGCAGCCCCCTGAAAATTCGAAGCGAAGCTTTCTTT. Full variable domain (missing parts from reference TRBV11-2 and TRBJ1-1): EAGVAQSPRYKIIEKRQSVAFWCNPISGHATLYWYQQILGQGPKLLIQFQNNGVVDDSQLPKDRFSAERLKGVDSTLKIQPAKLEDSAVYLCASSPLKIRSEAFFGQGTRLTVV.

The chain carries TRBV27 and TRBJ2-7, with 11 bases aligning to TRBD1. This CDR3 has 15 residues. Trimming took 7 bases from V and 3 from J; bases not matched to a gene: 8. Germline-derived CDR1 and CDR2 are MNHEY and SMNVEV (reference sequence). In DNA, the CDR3 is TGTGCCAGCACCTATGGGACAGGGGGGGGCTACGAGCAGTACTTC. The encoded protein is CASTYGTGGGYEQYF.

J is TRBJ1-4 and V is TRBV19, with 7 bases matching TRBD1. Germline loops: CDR1 LNHDA, CDR2 SQIVND (reference sequence). The CDR3 loop spans 17 amino acids. Losses at the gene ends were 0 bases for V and 6 bases for J; bases not matched to a gene: 10. The CDR3, as DNA: TGTGCCAGTAGTATAGACCGGGCGCGCAGGGGGTATGAAAAACTGTTTTTT. This gives the protein CASSIDRARRGYEKLFF.

The rearrangement joins TRBV28 to TRBJ2-2, with a possible D match to TRBD2 (6 bases). Germline CDR1 and CDR2: MDHEN and SYDVKM. The CDR3 runs 15 residues. V lost 10 bases and J lost 6, with 21 bases in between. CDR3 DNA: TGTGCCATCTCCTCCATGGAGGGCGTCGCCGGGGAGCTGTTTTTT. Protein: CAISSMEGVAGELFF.

The chain is built from TRBV5-4 and TRBJ2-1; 11 positions agree with TRBD2. V lost 3 bases to trimming and J lost 7 bases; unmatched junction nucleotides: 9. The germline V gene encodes CDR1 SGHNT and CDR2 YYREEE (reference sequence). There are 16 residues in the CDR3. The CDR3 DNA reads as TGTGCCAGCAGCTCTGGGGTAGCGGGAGGGATGAATGAGCAGTTCTTC. This gives the protein CASSSGVAGGMNEQFF.

The chain recombines TRBV28 with TRBJ2-5, with 8 nucleotides matching TRBD1. V trimming: 2 bases; J trimming: 1 base; junction bases outside the gene matches: 6. Germline loops: CDR1 MDHEN, CDR2 SYDVKM. This CDR3 contains 16 residues. CDR3 bases: TGTGCCAGCAGTTTACCCCTCACAGGGGGCCAAGAGACCCAGTACTTC. Its protein product is CASSLPLTGGQETQYF.